This paragraph covers one T cell receptor (beta chain) sequence. This clonotype has ten or more counts. The antigen it binds to is not known. Base qualities were left out, and no much larger clone turns up one base away. The CDR3 runs 17 amino acids, cysteine and phenylalanine included. Left in the record is the CDR3 DNA by itself, 51 bases read in frame from the first base. The data are from a study of spatial heterogeneity in lung cancer (dated by TCRdb to about 2019). Regarding the study in general: Beta-chain transcripts were consistently detected in greater numbers than alpha-chain transcripts, which likely reflected higher beta-chain transcript abundance. In the raw uncorrected reads, each unique combination of TCR and UMI appeared on average more than ten times. The study quantitatively compared TCR alpha and beta repertoires across multiple tumor regions, matched nontumor lung and blood in non-small cell lung cancer. TCR repertoire features were related to nonsynonymous mutation counts determined by whole-exome sequencing of tumor tissue. Both alpha and beta chains were TCR-sequenced in around 220 tumor regions, approximately 64 matched nontumor lung samples and more than 50 PBMC samples obtained at surgery.

The paper as a whole reports these results and caveats: Ubiquitous expanded tumor TCRs were detected in blood more often at tumor resection than at routine follow-up. Confirming at a functional level the hypothesis that regional TCRs recognize regional mutations was considered to require additional single-cell paired TCR alpha and beta sequencing.

The library came from 5' RACE. Sequencer: NextSeq 500. To allow correction of PCR and sequencing errors, the TCR library protocol tagged every TCR cDNA molecule with a unique molecular identifier. The original methods were these. TCR identification, UMI-based error correction and CDR3 extraction were all carried out with Decombinator tools. TCRs above a frequency of 2 per 1,000, corresponding to the top 1% of the tumor frequency distribution, were defined as expanded. Renyi diversity was calculated using the R vegan package after each repertoire was subsampled 100 times to 5,000 TCRs. CDR3 similarity networks were constructed using string-kernel similarity of amino acid triplets, with links drawn between CDR3s whose pairwise similarity was above 0.82. Through fastp at Q25 and MiXCR, TCRdb rebuilt clones from the public reads, retaining in-frame beta chains. Entries that share a CDR3 protein sequence are merged under the most common genes and DNA. It is TCRdb's table, rather than the study itself, that gives the V and J calls and clone size. The sample contains about 56,000 distinct CDR3 sequences, about 8% of them found a single time. The top ten constitute approximately 15% of the sample.

In light of the paper, this sample's time point label describes: sample taken at primary tumor resection. TCR sequencing used whole RNA extracted from tumor and nontumor lung tissue, or from cryopreserved PBMC samples, without cell sorting. Samples were obtained from approximately 77 patients with early-stage, untreated non-small cell lung cancer from the lung TRACERx cohort. Only patients with enough RNA available from two or more tumor regions were chosen for TCR sequencing. The material was PBMCs, obtained at surgery. This clonotype was obtained from a female donor with early-stage non-small cell lung cancer. The receptor chain draws on TRBV21-1 and TRBJ1-1. TRBV21-1 is a documented pseudogene. The CDR3 region reads CASTPTGRAPPNTEAFF. Read as DNA, the sequence is TGTGCCAGCACCCCAACAGGGAGGGCCCCTCCGAACACTGAAGCTTTCTTT.